A selection of T cell receptor beta chains follows, all from one sample in a study of blood T cells in healthy people across ages. TCRdb passed the 5' RACE reads through MiXCR, listing each CDR3 protein once. Altogether just over 1 million distinct CDR3 sequences are present, 35% to 50% being singletons, with the ten largest covering approximately 17%. The sample consisted of blood. All receptors derive from a woman aged 55-69 years in good health. Both conserved end residues are part of each CDR3. The order of the fields is clone size, V gene, J gene, D gene, CDR3 DNA, CDR3 protein. D genes are given only for firm matches. Only part of the rows carry a size: once, few, many, or a class if the clone is expanded.

abundance: few; v_gene: TRBV20-1; j_gene: TRBJ1-1; d_gene: -; CDR3nt: TGCAGTGGGCAGACCCTGAACACTGAAGCTTTCTTT; CDR3aa: CSGQTLNTEAFF
abundance: -; v_gene: TRBV28; j_gene: TRBJ1-4; d_gene: -; CDR3nt: TGTGCCAGCAGTACTCAACGTTCGAGTTATAATGAAAAACTGTTTTTT; CDR3aa: CASSTQRSSYNEKLFF
abundance: -; v_gene: TRBV19; j_gene: TRBJ2-7; d_gene: TRBD2; CDR3nt: TGTGCCACCATAGCCACCCGGGCGGGACTAGAATCCGTGAGCTCCTACAATGAGCAGTACTTC; CDR3aa: CATIATRAGLESVSSYNEQYF
abundance: few; v_gene: TRBV10-3; j_gene: TRBJ2-1; d_gene: TRBD2; CDR3nt: TGTGCCATCAGTGGTGGGCGGGGGGCTGGGGTCCACAATGAGCAGTTCTTC; CDR3aa: CAISGGRGAGVHNEQFF
abundance: -; v_gene: TRBV14; j_gene: TRBJ2-1; d_gene: TRBD2; CDR3nt: TGTGCCAGCAGCCAGTCCGGGAGGAAGATTGATGAGCAGTTCTTC; CDR3aa: CASSQSGRKIDEQFF
abundance: few; v_gene: TRBV11-1; j_gene: TRBJ2-6; d_gene: -; CDR3nt: TGTGCCAGCAGCTTAGGAGCCAGAGCTGGGGCCAACGTCCTGACTTTC; CDR3aa: CASSLGARAGANVLTF
abundance: -; v_gene: TRBV6-5; j_gene: TRBJ1-4; d_gene: TRBD1; CDR3nt: TGTGCCAGCAGTCGCGGGGGACAGCATTTGAAAAAACTGTTTTTT; CDR3aa: CASSRGGQHLKKLFF
abundance: -; v_gene: TRBV28; j_gene: TRBJ2-7; d_gene: TRBD2; CDR3nt: TGTGCCAGCACCACCGCTAGCGGGATCTACAATGAGCAGTACTTC; CDR3aa: CASTTASGIYNEQYF
abundance: -; v_gene: TRBV24-1; j_gene: TRBJ2-1; d_gene: -; CDR3nt: TGTGCCACCAGTGATTACGTCAGCTCCTACAATGAGCAGTTCTTC; CDR3aa: CATSDYVSSYNEQFF
abundance: -; v_gene: TRBV12-3/TRBV12-4; j_gene: TRBJ2-7; d_gene: TRBD1; CDR3nt: TGTGCCAGCCGACTCACAGGGGATGTCAACGAGCAGTACTTC; CDR3aa: CASRLTGDVNEQYF
abundance: -; v_gene: TRBV3-1; j_gene: TRBJ2-7; d_gene: TRBD2; CDR3nt: TGTGCCAGCAGCCAGACTAGCGGGGGCTACGAGCAGTACTTC; CDR3aa: CASSQTSGGYEQYF
abundance: few; v_gene: TRBV27; j_gene: TRBJ2-3; d_gene: TRBD2; CDR3nt: TGTGCCAGCAGTAGTTACCGCGATGGACTAGCGAAAGGAGATACGCAGTATTTT; CDR3aa: CASSSYRDGLAKGDTQYF
abundance: many; v_gene: TRBV6-6; j_gene: TRBJ1-4; d_gene: -; CDR3nt: TGTGCCAGCAGTTACGACGGCTCAAAAGAAAAACTGTTTTTT; CDR3aa: CASSYDGSKEKLFF
abundance: -; v_gene: TRBV20-1; j_gene: TRBJ2-1; d_gene: TRBD1; CDR3nt: TGCAGTGCTAGCTCAGACAGGGACAATGAGCAGTTCTTC; CDR3aa: CSASSDRDNEQFF
abundance: few; v_gene: TRBV27; j_gene: TRBJ2-3; d_gene: -; CDR3nt: TGTGCCAGCAGTTTATCTGTCTCAATACAGGGTAACACAGATACGCAGTATTTT; CDR3aa: CASSLSVSIQGNTDTQYF
abundance: -; v_gene: TRBV20-1; j_gene: TRBJ2-1; d_gene: -; CDR3nt: TGCAGTGCTAGAGATTCCCGCCCTGCGCTTTACAATGAGCAGTTCTTC; CDR3aa: CSARDSRPALYNEQFF
abundance: -; v_gene: TRBV10-3; j_gene: TRBJ2-1; d_gene: TRBD2; CDR3nt: TGTGCCATCAGTGAAGGACTAGCGGGGTATAGTGAGCAGTTCTTC; CDR3aa: CAISEGLAGYSEQFF
abundance: -; v_gene: TRBV9; j_gene: TRBJ2-5; d_gene: TRBD2; CDR3nt: TGTGCCAGCAGCGTAAGCGGGGGCCCACGAGAGACCCAGTACTTC; CDR3aa: CASSVSGGPRETQYF
abundance: -; v_gene: TRBV2; j_gene: TRBJ1-1; d_gene: -; CDR3nt: TGTGCCAGCCGCAGGGGACAAATGAACACTGAAGCTTTCTTT; CDR3aa: CASRRGQMNTEAFF
abundance: -; v_gene: TRBV4-2; j_gene: TRBJ2-1; d_gene: TRBD2; CDR3nt: TGTGCCAGCAGCCCCGCTAGCGGGATCGTTAACAATGAGCAGTTCTTC; CDR3aa: CASSPASGIVNNEQFF
abundance: -; v_gene: TRBV25-1; j_gene: TRBJ2-7; d_gene: TRBD2; CDR3nt: TGTGCCAGGACACTAGCGGGGGACTACGAGCAGTACTTC; CDR3aa: CARTLAGDYEQYF
abundance: -; v_gene: TRBV5-6; j_gene: TRBJ1-2; d_gene: -; CDR3nt: TGTGCCAGCAGCACGACAGAGGACTATGGCTACACCTTC; CDR3aa: CASSTTEDYGYTF
abundance: -; v_gene: TRBV20-1; j_gene: TRBJ1-6; d_gene: -; CDR3nt: TGCAGTGCTAGAGTTAGTGTCCCCTATAATTCACCCCTCCACTTT; CDR3aa: CSARVSVPYNSPLHF
abundance: -; v_gene: TRBV28; j_gene: TRBJ2-7; d_gene: -; CDR3nt: TGTGCCAGCAGTTCCCCCACAGGGATGTTTTACGAGCAGTACTTC; CDR3aa: CASSSPTGMFYEQYF
abundance: -; v_gene: TRBV3-1; j_gene: TRBJ2-7; d_gene: -; CDR3nt: TGTGCCAGCAGCCAGACGAGGGTTGAGCAGTACTTC; CDR3aa: CASSQTRVEQYF
abundance: once; v_gene: TRBV20-1; j_gene: TRBJ2-1; d_gene: -; CDR3nt: TGCAGTGCTAGTAGGGGGGCGTCCTACAATGAGCAGTTCTTC; CDR3aa: CSASRGASYNEQFF
abundance: few; v_gene: TRBV6-6; j_gene: TRBJ2-3; d_gene: -; CDR3nt: TGTGCCAGCAGTGCCCTAGACACAGATACGCAGTATTTT; CDR3aa: CASSALDTDTQYF
abundance: many; v_gene: TRBV4-1; j_gene: TRBJ2-7; d_gene: -; CDR3nt: TGCGCCAGCAGCCAAGCGGCAGGAGAAAACTACGAGCAGTACTTC; CDR3aa: CASSQAAGENYEQYF
abundance: -; v_gene: TRBV11-2; j_gene: TRBJ2-7; d_gene: TRBD2; CDR3nt: TGTGCCAGCATCCCTAGCGGGATGTCGTACGAGCAGTACTTC; CDR3aa: CASIPSGMSYEQYF
abundance: once; v_gene: TRBV2; j_gene: TRBJ1-1; d_gene: TRBD1; CDR3nt: TGTGCCAGCAGTGAAGCGACAGGGGGCACTGAAGCTTTCTTT; CDR3aa: CASSEATGGTEAFF
abundance: -; v_gene: TRBV27; j_gene: TRBJ2-5; d_gene: -; CDR3nt: TGTGCCAGCACCGGGACTTTTAATGAGCAGTACTTC; CDR3aa: CASTGTFNEQYF
abundance: -; v_gene: TRBV27; j_gene: TRBJ2-7; d_gene: -; CDR3nt: TGTGCCAGCAGCCGTAGGTTGGGTAACGCCTACGAGCAGTACTTC; CDR3aa: CASSRRLGNAYEQYF
abundance: -; v_gene: TRBV7-9; j_gene: TRBJ2-7; d_gene: -; CDR3nt: TGTGCCAGCAGCTTAGGACCTCAAGTTTCCTACGAGCAGTACTTC; CDR3aa: CASSLGPQVSYEQYF
abundance: -; v_gene: TRBV7-9; j_gene: TRBJ2-7; d_gene: -; CDR3nt: TGTGCCAGCAGCACTGCGGTACGCGAGCAGTACTTC; CDR3aa: CASSTAVREQYF
abundance: few; v_gene: TRBV12-3/TRBV12-4; j_gene: TRBJ1-4; d_gene: -; CDR3nt: TGTGCCAGCAGTCGATCGTGGGGATCGGCTAATGAAAAACTGTTTTTT; CDR3aa: CASSRSWGSANEKLFF
abundance: -; v_gene: TRBV27; j_gene: TRBJ2-7; d_gene: -; CDR3nt: TGTGCCAGCAGTTTATCCCGAAGGGGCGAGCAGTACTTC; CDR3aa: CASSLSRRGEQYF
abundance: few; v_gene: TRBV6-5; j_gene: TRBJ1-2; d_gene: -; CDR3nt: TGTGCCAGCAGACGACGGGGCGTCTTGAATGGCTACACCTTC; CDR3aa: CASRRRGVLNGYTF
abundance: -; v_gene: TRBV20-1; j_gene: TRBJ2-5; d_gene: TRBD2; CDR3nt: TGCAGTGCTAGTCTTAGCGGGAGGTCCGGGGAGACCCAGTACTTC; CDR3aa: CSASLSGRSGETQYF
abundance: -; v_gene: TRBV25-1; j_gene: TRBJ1-2; d_gene: -; CDR3nt: TGTGCCAGCAGTGAGCGGGGCAGGACAAACTATGGCTACACCTTC; CDR3aa: CASSERGRTNYGYTF
abundance: -; v_gene: TRBV6-5; j_gene: TRBJ2-2; d_gene: TRBD2; CDR3nt: TGTGCCAGTTGGGTCGGCGGGAGGCGGGTCACCGGGGAGCTGTTTTTT; CDR3aa: CASWVGGRRVTGELFF
abundance: few; v_gene: TRBV5-1; j_gene: TRBJ2-3; d_gene: -; CDR3nt: TGCGCCAGCAGCTTACACTTCACAGATACGCAGTATTTT; CDR3aa: CASSLHFTDTQYF
abundance: -; v_gene: TRBV27; j_gene: TRBJ1-2; d_gene: TRBD1; CDR3nt: TGTGCCAGCAGTGTGGAAACAGGGGTTGGAGGCTACACCTTC; CDR3aa: CASSVETGVGGYTF
abundance: -; v_gene: TRBV2; j_gene: TRBJ2-7; d_gene: -; CDR3nt: TGTGCCAGCAGTGAAGCGGGACCAACCTACGAGCAGTACTTC; CDR3aa: CASSEAGPTYEQYF
abundance: -; v_gene: TRBV4-2; j_gene: TRBJ2-4; d_gene: TRBD1; CDR3nt: TGTGCCAGCAGCCAAGTAAAGTCGGGGACAGCTATAGCCAAAAACATTCAGTACTTC; CDR3aa: CASSQVKSGTAIAKNIQYF
abundance: -; v_gene: TRBV29-1; j_gene: TRBJ1-1; d_gene: -; CDR3nt: TGCAGCGCCTCGAACATGAACACTGAAGCTTTCTTT; CDR3aa: CSASNMNTEAFF
abundance: -; v_gene: TRBV11-2; j_gene: TRBJ2-1; d_gene: -; CDR3nt: TGTGCCAGCAGCCCAGGGGCCTACTCCTACAATGAGCAGTTCTTC; CDR3aa: CASSPGAYSYNEQFF
abundance: -; v_gene: TRBV11-2; j_gene: TRBJ2-7; d_gene: -; CDR3nt: TGTGCCAGCAGCTCCCCCGGGTCAGGGCAGTACTTC; CDR3aa: CASSSPGSGQYF
abundance: -; v_gene: TRBV11-2; j_gene: TRBJ2-5; d_gene: TRBD1; CDR3nt: TGTGCCAGCAGCACCCGGACAGGGAGGAAGACCCAGTACTTC; CDR3aa: CASSTRTGRKTQYF